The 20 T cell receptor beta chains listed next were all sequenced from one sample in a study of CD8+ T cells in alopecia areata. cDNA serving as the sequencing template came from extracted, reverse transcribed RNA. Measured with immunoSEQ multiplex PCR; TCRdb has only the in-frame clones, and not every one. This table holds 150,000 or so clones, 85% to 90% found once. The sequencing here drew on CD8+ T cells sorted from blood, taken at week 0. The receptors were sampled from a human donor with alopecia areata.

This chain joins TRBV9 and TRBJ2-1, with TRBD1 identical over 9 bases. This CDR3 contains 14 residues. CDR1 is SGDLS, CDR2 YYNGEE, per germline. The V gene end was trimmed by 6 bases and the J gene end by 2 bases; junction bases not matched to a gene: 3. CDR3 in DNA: TGTGCCAGCACCACAGGGGGCGCCTACAATGAGCAGTTCTTC. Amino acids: CASTTGGAYNEQFF.

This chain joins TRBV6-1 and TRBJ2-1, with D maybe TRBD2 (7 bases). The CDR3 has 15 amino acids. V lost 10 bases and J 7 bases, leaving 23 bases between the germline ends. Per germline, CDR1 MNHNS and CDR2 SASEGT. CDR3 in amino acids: CAIPRWGGGVNEQFF. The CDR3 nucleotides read TGTGCCATCCCCAGGTGGGGAGGGGGGGTAAATGAGCAGTTCTTC.

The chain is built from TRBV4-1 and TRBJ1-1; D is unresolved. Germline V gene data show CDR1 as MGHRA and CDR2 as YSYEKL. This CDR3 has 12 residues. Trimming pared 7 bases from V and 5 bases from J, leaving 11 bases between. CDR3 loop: CASTDTGTEAFF. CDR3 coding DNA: TGCGCCAGCACCGACACCGGAACTGAAGCTTTCTTT.

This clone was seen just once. The CDR3 loop is CASSYEGETQYF. CDR3 bases: TGTGCCAGCAGTTACGAGGGTGAGACCCAGTACTTC. The chain has TRBV6-6 and TRBJ2-5; D is possibly TRBD2 (5 bases). The CDR3 contains 12 residues. V was clipped by 2 bases and J by 5 bases, with 6 bases between them. Germline values: CDR1 MNHNY, CDR2 SVGAGI (reference sequence).

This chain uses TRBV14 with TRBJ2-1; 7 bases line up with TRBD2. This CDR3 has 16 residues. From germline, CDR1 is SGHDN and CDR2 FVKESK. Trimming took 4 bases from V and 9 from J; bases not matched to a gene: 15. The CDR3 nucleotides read TGTGCCAGCAGCCCCCGGGGCCGACTAGCTATGGGTGAGCAGTTCTTC. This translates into CASSPRGRLAMGEQFF.

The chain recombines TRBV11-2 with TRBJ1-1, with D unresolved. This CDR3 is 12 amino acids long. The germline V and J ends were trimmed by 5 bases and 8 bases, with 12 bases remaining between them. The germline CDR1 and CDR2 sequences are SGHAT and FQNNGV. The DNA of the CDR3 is TGTGCCAGCAGCCCCGACTCAACCGAAGCTTTCTTT. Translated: CASSPDSTEAFF.

The CDR3 loop reads CASSSNTGVYEQYF. CDR3 DNA: TGCGCCAGCAGCTCTAATACAGGGGTCTACGAGCAGTACTTC. The rearrangement links TRBV4-1 to TRBJ2-7; 7 bases are a match to TRBD1. The CDR3 has 14 amino acids. The trim removed 5 bases at V and 3 bases at J, leaving 7 bases unmatched. Germline V CDR1 and CDR2: MGHRA, YSYEKL.

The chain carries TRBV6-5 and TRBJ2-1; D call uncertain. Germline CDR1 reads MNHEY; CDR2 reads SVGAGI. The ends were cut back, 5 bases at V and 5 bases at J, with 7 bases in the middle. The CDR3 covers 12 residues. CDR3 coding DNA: TGTGCCAGCAGTGCCGTGAACAATGAGCAGTTCTTC. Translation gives CASSAVNNEQFF.

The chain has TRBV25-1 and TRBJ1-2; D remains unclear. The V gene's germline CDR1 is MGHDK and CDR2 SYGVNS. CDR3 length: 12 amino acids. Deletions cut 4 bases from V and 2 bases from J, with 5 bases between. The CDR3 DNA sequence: TGTGCCAGCAGTGTATCAAACTATGGCTACACCTTC. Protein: CASSVSNYGYTF.

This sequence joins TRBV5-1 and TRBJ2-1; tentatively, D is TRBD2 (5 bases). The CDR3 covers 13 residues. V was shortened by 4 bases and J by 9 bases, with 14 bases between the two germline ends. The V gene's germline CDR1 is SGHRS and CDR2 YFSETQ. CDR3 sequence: CASSPDPGTEQFF. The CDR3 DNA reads TGCGCCAGCAGCCCGGATCCGGGAACTGAGCAGTTCTTC.

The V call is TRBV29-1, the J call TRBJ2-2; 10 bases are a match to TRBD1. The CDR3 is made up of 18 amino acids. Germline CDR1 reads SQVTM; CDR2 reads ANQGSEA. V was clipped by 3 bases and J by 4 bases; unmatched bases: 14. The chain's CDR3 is CSVEETGGRFARTGELFF. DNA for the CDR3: TGCAGCGTTGAGGAGACAGGGGGCCGCTTTGCCCGCACCGGGGAGCTGTTTTTT.

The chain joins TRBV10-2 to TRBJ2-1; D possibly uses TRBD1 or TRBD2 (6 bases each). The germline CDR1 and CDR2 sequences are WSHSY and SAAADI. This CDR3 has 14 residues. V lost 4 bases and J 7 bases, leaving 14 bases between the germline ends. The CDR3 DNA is TGCGCCAGCAGTGGTAGGGGGGATGGGAATGAGCAGTTCTTC. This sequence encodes CASSGRGDGNEQFF.

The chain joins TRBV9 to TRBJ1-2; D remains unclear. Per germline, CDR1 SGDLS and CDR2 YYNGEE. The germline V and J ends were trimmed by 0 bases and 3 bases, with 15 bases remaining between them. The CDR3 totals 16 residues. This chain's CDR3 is CASSVEGSPMDYGYTF. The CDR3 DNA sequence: TGTGCCAGCAGCGTAGAAGGATCCCCGATGGACTATGGCTACACCTTC.

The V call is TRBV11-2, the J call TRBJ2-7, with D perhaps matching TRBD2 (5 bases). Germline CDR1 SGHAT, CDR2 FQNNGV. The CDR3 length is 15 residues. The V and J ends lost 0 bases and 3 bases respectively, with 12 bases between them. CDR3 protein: CASSLDLGSLYEQYF. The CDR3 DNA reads TGTGCCAGCAGCTTAGATCTTGGGAGCCTCTACGAGCAGTACTTC. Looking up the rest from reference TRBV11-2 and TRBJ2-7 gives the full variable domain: EAGVAQSPRYKIIEKRQSVAFWCNPISGHATLYWYQQILGQGPKLLIQFQNNGVVDDSQLPKDRFSAERLKGVDSTLKIQPAKLEDSAVYLCASSLDLGSLYEQYFGPGTRLTVT.

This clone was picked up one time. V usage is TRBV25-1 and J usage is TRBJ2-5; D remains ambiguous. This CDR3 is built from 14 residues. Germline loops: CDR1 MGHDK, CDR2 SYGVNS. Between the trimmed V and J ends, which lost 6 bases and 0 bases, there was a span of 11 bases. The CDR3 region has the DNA TGTGCCAGCAGCCAGCCCAAGTACCAAGAGACCCAGTACTTC. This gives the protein CASSQPKYQETQYF.

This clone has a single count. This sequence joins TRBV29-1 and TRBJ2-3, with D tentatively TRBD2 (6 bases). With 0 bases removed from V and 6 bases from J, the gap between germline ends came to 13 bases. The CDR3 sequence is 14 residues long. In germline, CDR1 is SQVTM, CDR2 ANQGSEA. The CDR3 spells CSVEDLGGSDTQYF. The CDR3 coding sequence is TGCAGCGTTGAAGATTTGGGGGGATCCGATACGCAGTATTTT.

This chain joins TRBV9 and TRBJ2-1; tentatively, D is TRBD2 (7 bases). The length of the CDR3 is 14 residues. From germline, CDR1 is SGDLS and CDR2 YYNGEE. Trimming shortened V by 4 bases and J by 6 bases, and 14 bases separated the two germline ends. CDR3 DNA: TGTGCCAGCAGCCCGCGCGGGGGCCGCAATGAGCAGTTCTTC. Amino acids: CASSPRGGRNEQFF. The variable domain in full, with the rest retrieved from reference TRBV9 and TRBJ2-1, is DSGVTQTPKHLITATGQRVTLRCSPRSGDLSVYWYQQSLDQGLQFLIQYYNGEERAKGNILERFSAQQFPDLHSELNLSSLELGDSALYFCASSPRGGRNEQFFGPGTRLTVL.

Here the CDR3 reads CASGAGATGELFF. The CDR3 region has the DNA TGTGCCAGCGGAGCGGGAGCTACCGGGGAGCTGTTTTTT. The V gene is TRBV27, the J gene TRBJ2-2; TRBD2 matches 8 bases. After removal of 8 bases from V and 5 bases from J, the junction contained 4 bases not matched to a gene. This CDR3 has 13 residues. Germline assignment: CDR1 MNHEY and CDR2 SMNVEV (reference sequence).

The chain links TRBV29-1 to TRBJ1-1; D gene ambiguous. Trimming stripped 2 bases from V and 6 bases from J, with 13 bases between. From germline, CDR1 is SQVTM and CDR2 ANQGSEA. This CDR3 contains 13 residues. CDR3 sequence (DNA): TGCAGCGTTGAAAACCCCGGAAGGGCTGAAGCTTTCTTT. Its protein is CSVENPGRAEAFF.

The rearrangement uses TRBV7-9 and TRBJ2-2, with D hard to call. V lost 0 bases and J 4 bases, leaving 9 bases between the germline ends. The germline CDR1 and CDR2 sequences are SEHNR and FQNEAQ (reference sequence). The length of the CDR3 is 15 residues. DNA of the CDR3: TGTGCCAGCAGCTTAGCGGTTGGATCCACCGGGGAGCTGTTTTTT. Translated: CASSLAVGSTGELFF.